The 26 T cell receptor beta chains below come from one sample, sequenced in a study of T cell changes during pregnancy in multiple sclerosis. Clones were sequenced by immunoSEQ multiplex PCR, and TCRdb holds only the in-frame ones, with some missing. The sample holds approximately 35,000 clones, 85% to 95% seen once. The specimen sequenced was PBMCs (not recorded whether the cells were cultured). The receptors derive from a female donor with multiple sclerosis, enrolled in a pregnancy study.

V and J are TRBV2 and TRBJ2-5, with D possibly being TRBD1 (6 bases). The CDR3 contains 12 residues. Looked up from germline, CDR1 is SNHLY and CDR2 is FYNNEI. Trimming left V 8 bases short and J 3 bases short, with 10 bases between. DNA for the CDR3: TGTGCCAGCCGACAGGAGGAAGAGACCCAGTACTTC. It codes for CASRQEEETQYF.

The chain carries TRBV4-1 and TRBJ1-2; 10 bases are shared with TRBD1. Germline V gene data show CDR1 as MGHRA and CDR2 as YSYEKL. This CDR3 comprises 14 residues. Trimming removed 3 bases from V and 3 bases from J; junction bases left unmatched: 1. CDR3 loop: CASSQGTGDYGYTF. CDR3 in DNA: TGCGCCAGCAGCCAGGGGACAGGGGACTATGGCTACACCTTC.

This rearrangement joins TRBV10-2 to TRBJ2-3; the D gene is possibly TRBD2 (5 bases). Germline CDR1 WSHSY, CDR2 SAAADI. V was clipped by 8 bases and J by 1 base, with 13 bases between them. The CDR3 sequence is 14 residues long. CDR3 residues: CASGLAHRTDTQYF. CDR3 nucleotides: TGCGCCAGCGGGCTAGCACACCGCACAGATACGCAGTATTTT.

The CDR3 nucleotides read TGTGCCAGCAGCAGGTATAGCAATCAGCCCCAGCATTTT. Protein: CASSRYSNQPQHF. The J gene is TRBJ1-5, the V gene TRBV11-2; D ambiguous. The CDR3 loop spans 13 amino acids. Trimming removed 5 bases at V and 0 bases at J, with 5 bases between. CDR1 and CDR2 (germline): SGHAT, FQNNGV.

CDR3 in amino acids: CASSESSTAEAFF. DNA for the CDR3: TGCGCCAGCAGTGAGTCGTCGACGGCTGAAGCTTTCTTT. The chain is built from TRBV10-1 and TRBJ1-1; D is uncertain. V lost 0 bases and J lost 6, with 8 bases in between. This CDR3 contains 13 residues. CDR1 and CDR2 (germline): WNHNN, SYGVQD (reference sequence).

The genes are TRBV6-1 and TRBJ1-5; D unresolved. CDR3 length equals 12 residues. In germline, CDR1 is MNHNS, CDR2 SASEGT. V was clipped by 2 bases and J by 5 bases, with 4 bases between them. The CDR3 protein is CASSEFYQPQHF. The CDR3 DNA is TGTGCCAGCAGTGAATTCTATCAGCCCCAGCATTTT.

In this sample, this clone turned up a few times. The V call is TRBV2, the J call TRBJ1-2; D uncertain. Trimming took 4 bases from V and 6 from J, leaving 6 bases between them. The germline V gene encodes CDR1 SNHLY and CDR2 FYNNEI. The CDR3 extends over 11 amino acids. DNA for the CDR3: TGTGCCAGCAGTGGTGGGAATGGCTACACCTTC. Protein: CASSGGNGYTF.

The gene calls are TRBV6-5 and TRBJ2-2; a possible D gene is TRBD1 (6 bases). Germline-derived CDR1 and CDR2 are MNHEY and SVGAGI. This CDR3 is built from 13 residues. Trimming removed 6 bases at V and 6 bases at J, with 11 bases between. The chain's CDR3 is CASRTGLAGELFF. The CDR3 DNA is TGTGCCAGCAGGACAGGCTTGGCCGGGGAGCTGTTTTTT.

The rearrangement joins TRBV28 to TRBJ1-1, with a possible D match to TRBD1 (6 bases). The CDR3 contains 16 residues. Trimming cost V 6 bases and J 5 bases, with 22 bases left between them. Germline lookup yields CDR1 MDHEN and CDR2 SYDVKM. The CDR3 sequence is CASRFTGYSSQTEAFF. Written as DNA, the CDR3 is TGTGCCAGCAGATTTACAGGGTACAGTTCGCAGACTGAAGCTTTCTTT.

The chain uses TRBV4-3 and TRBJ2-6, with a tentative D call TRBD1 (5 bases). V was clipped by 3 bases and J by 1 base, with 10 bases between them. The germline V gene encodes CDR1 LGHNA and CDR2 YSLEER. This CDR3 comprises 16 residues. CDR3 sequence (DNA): TGCGCCAGCAGCCAGGCCGCAGGGTCTGGGGCCAACGTCCTGACTTTC. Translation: CASSQAAGSGANVLTF.

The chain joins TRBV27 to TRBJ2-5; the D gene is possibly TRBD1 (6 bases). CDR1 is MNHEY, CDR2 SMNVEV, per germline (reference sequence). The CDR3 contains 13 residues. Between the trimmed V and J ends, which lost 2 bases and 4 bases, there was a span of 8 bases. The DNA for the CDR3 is TGTGCCAGCAGTTTAACAGGGTCAGAGACCCAGTACTTC. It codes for CASSLTGSETQYF.

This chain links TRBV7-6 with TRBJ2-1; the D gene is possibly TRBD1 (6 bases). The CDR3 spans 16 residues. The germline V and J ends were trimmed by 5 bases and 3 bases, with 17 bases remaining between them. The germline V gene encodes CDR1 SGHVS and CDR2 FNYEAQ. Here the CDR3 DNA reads TGTGCCAGCAGCGCGACCCAACAGGGACACTACAATGAGCAGTTCTTC. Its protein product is CASSATQQGHYNEQFF.

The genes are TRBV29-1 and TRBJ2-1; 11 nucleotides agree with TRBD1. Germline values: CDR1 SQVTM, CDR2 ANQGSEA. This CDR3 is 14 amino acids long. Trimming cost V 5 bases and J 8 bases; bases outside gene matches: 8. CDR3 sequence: CSVHRDRGYDEQFF. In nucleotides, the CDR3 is TGCAGCGTTCACCGGGACAGGGGGTATGATGAGCAGTTCTTC.

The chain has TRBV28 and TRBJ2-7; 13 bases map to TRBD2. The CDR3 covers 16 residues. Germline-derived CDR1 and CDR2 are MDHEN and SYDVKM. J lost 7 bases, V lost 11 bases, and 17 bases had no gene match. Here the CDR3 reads CAAIGLAGDYTGEQYF. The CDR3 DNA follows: TGTGCCGCCATAGGACTAGCGGGAGACTACACCGGGGAGCAGTACTTC. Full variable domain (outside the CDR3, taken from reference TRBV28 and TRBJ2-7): DVKVTQSSRYLVKRTGEKVFLECVQDMDHENMFWYRQDPGLGLRLIYFSYDVKMKEKGDIPEGYSVSREKKERFSLILESASTNQTSMYLCAAIGLAGDYTGEQYFGPGTRLTVT.

CDR3 in amino acids: CASSSFPDRANGYTF. CDR3 nucleotide sequence: TGTGCCAGCAGCTCCTTCCCGGACAGGGCGAATGGCTACACCTTC. The V call is TRBV7-9, the J call TRBJ1-2, with TRBD1 identical over 8 bases. Germline V gene data show CDR1 as SEHNR and CDR2 as FQNEAQ (reference sequence). This CDR3 region has 15 residues. V lost 4 bases, J lost 6 bases, and 10 bases stayed unmatched. Supplemented by reference TRBV7-9 and TRBJ1-2, the full variable domain reads DTGVSQNPRHKITKRGQNVTFRCDPISEHNRLYWYRQTLGQGPEFLTYFQNEAQLEKSRLLSDRFSAERPKGSFSTLEIQRTEQGDSAMYLCASSSFPDRANGYTFGSGTRLTVV.

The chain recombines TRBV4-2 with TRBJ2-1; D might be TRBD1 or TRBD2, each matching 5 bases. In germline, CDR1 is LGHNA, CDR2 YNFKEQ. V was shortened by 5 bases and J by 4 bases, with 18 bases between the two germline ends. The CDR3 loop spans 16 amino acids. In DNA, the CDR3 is TGTGCCAGCAGCGCTCACCGGGACGCCGGATACAATGAGCAGTTCTTC. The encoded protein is CASSAHRDAGYNEQFF.

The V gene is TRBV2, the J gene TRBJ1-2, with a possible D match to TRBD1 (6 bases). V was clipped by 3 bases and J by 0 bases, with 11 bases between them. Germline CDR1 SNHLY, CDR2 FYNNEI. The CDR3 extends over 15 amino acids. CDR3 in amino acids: CASSERQDSNYGYTF. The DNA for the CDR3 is TGTGCCAGCAGTGAGAGACAGGATTCTAACTATGGCTACACCTTC.

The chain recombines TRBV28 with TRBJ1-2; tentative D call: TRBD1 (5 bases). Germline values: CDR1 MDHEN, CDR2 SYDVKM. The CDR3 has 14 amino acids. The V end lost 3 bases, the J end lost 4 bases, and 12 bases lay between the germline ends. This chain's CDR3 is CASSLTVQGYGYTF. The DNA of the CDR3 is TGTGCCAGCAGTTTGACGGTTCAGGGCTATGGCTACACCTTC.

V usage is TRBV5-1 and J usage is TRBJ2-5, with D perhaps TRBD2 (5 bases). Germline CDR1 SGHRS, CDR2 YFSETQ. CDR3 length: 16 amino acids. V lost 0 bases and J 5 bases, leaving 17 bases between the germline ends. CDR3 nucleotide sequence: TGCGCCAGCAGCTTGGCCCCTTTTCGGGGAACGGAGACCCAGTACTTC. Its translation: CASSLAPFRGTETQYF.

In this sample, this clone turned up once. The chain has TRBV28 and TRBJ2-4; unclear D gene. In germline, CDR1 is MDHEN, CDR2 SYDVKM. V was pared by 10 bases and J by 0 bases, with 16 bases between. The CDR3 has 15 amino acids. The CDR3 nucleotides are TGTGCCACCACTCGCACTCGGCTAGCCAAAAACATTCAGTACTTC. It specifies CATTRTRLAKNIQYF.

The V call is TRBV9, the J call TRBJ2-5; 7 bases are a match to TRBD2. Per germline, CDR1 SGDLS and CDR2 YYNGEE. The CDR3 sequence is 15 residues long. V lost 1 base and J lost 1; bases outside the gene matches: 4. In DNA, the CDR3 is TGTGCCAGCAGCGTAACGGGAGGTGGCCAAGAGACCCAGTACTTC. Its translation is CASSVTGGGQETQYF.

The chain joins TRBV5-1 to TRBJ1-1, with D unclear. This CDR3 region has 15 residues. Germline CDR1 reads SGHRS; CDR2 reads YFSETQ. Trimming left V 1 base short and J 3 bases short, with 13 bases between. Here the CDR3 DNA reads TGCGCCAGCAGCTTGTTTCGGCCTGACGACACTGAAGCTTTCTTT. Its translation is CASSLFRPDDTEAFF. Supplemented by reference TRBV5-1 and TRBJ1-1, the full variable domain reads KAGVTQTPRYLIKTRGQQVTLSCSPISGHRSVSWYQQTPGQGLQFLFEYFSETQRNKGNFPGRFSGRQFSNSRSEMNVSTLELGDSALYLCASSLFRPDDTEAFFGQGTRLTVV.

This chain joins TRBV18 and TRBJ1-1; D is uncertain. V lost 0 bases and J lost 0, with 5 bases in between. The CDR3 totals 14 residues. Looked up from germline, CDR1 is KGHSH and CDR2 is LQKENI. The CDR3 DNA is TGTGCCAGCTCACCACCGGCGGTGAACACTGAAGCTTTCTTT. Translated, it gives CASSPPAVNTEAFF.

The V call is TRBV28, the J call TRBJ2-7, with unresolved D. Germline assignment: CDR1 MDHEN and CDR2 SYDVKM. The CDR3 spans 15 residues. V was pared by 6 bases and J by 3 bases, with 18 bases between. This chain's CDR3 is CASSLVLTLDYEQYF. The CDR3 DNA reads TGTGCCAGCAGCCTGGTGCTTACGTTGGACTACGAGCAGTACTTC.

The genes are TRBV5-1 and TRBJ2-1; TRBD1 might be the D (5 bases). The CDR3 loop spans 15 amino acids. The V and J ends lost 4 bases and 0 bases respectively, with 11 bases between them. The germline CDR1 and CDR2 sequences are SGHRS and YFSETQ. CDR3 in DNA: TGCGCCAGCAGCACACGACAGAGCTCCTACAATGAGCAGTTCTTC. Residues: CASSTRQSSYNEQFF.

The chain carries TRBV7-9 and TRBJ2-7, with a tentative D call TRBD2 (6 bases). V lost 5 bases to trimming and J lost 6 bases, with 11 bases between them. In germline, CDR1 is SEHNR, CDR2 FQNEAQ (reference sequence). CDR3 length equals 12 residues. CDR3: CASSPLGGEQYF. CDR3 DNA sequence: TGTGCCAGCAGCCCGCTGGGGGGCGAGCAGTACTTC.